These 17 T cell receptor beta chains were sequenced from one sample in a study of T cell responses to AZD1222 COVID-19 vaccine. Sequencing used immunoSEQ multiplex PCR; TCRdb keeps in-frame clones, though not all of them. Of 100,000 to 150,000 clones listed, less than 95% are singletons. The sample consisted of peripheral blood, taken on day 0 of AZD1222 vaccination. Every receptor here comes from an adult in good health.

The chain joins TRBV28 to TRBJ1-2, with 7 bases identical to TRBD1. The CDR3 covers 14 residues. With V trimmed by 4 bases and J by 8 bases, 10 bases remained unmatched. Germline CDR1 and CDR2: MDHEN and SYDVKM. The CDR3 DNA reads TGTGCCAGCAGTTGGGACAGTCCAGCCGGGGGCTACACCTTC. Its protein product is CASSWDSPAGGYTF.

The chain combines TRBV5-1 with TRBJ1-1, with D perhaps TRBD1 (5 bases). V lost 0 bases, J lost 3 bases, and 15 bases lay in between. From germline, CDR1 is SGHRS and CDR2 YFSETQ. This CDR3 comprises 16 residues. CDR3 protein: CASSLAGQVGDTEAFF. CDR3 nucleotide sequence: TGCGCCAGCAGCTTGGCCGGGCAGGTGGGGGACACTGAAGCTTTCTTT.

The V and J genes are TRBV6-2 or TRBV6-3 and TRBJ2-1, with 9 bases that match TRBD2. Germline V gives CDR1 MNHEY, CDR2 SVGEGT. The CDR3 extends over 16 amino acids. V lost 5 bases, J lost 4 bases, and 9 bases stayed unmatched. The CDR3 protein is CASSPHSGGTYNEQFF. The DNA of the CDR3 is TGTGCCAGCAGTCCCCACAGCGGGGGGACTTACAATGAGCAGTTCTTC.

In this sample, this clone turned up a few times. The V and J genes are TRBV4-2 and TRBJ2-7; no reliable D call. Deletions cut 1 base from V and 3 bases from J, with 7 bases between. The V gene's germline CDR1 is LGHNA and CDR2 YNFKEQ. The CDR3 runs to 13 residues. The CDR3 DNA sequence: TGTGCCAGCAGCCAAGTAAGCAGCTACGAGCAGTACTTC. Translated: CASSQVSSYEQYF.

The chain combines TRBV5-1 with TRBJ2-2; D is ambiguous. CDR1 and CDR2 from the germline V gene are SGHRS and YFSETQ. V gave up 0 bases and J gave up 4 bases, with 7 bases separating them. This CDR3 is built from 14 residues. CDR3 protein: CASSLEASTGELFF. DNA of the CDR3: TGCGCCAGCAGCTTGGAGGCCTCCACCGGGGAGCTGTTTTTT.

The chain couples TRBV19 to TRBJ2-7; D is unresolved. The CDR3 runs to 15 residues. V was pared by 5 bases and J by 1 base, with 15 bases between. Germline assignment: CDR1 LNHDA and CDR2 SQIVND (reference sequence). CDR3 coding DNA: TGTGCCAGTAGTTTCACCGGGCTAACTTCCTACGAGCAGTACTTC. This codes for CASSFTGLTSYEQYF.

The chain carries TRBV6-5 and TRBJ1-6; 10 bases are shared with TRBD1. The CDR3 is made up of 14 amino acids. Trimming at V came to 5 bases and at J to 7 bases, leaving 2 bases not matched to a gene. CDR1 and CDR2 (germline): MNHEY, SVGAGI. CDR3 nucleotides: TGTGCCAGCAGTAGACAGGGGGCCAATTCACCCCTCCACTTT. It codes for CASSRQGANSPLHF.

The rearrangement uses TRBV11-3 and TRBJ2-3; 10 nucleotides line up with TRBD2. Germline lookup yields CDR1 SGHNT and CDR2 YENEEA. V dropped 2 bases and J dropped 1; count of bases not matched to a gene: 3. The CDR3 totals 16 residues. The CDR3 loop reads CASSLRLAGGTDTQYF. The CDR3 DNA follows: TGTGCCAGCAGCTTACGCCTAGCGGGGGGCACAGATACGCAGTATTTT.

V gene TRBV5-5 combines with J gene TRBJ1-1; D not certain. Looked up from germline, CDR1 is SGHKS and CDR2 is YYEKEE (reference sequence). Trimming took off 6 bases at V and 1 base at J, with 10 bases between the two ends. The CDR3 totals 13 residues. CDR3 sequence: CASNVSPNTEAFF. In DNA form, the CDR3 reads TGTGCCAGCAATGTGAGTCCGAACACTGAAGCTTTCTTT.

The genes are TRBV29-1 and TRBJ2-5; no firm D call. V was cut by 3 bases and J by 1 base, with 6 bases left in between. This CDR3 region has 12 residues. The germline gives CDR1 SQVTM, CDR2 ANQGSEA. The CDR3 DNA sequence: TGCAGCGTTGAGGTCTTCCAAGAGACCCAGTACTTC. It is translated as CSVEVFQETQYF.

The genes are TRBV2 and TRBJ1-2, with D hard to call. Trimming took off 6 bases at V and 5 bases at J, with 16 bases between the two ends. The CDR3 extends over 14 amino acids. Germline V CDR1 and CDR2: SNHLY, FYNNEI. Written as DNA, the CDR3 is TGTGCCAGCAGGCCAGGTGCGGCCGGGTATGGCTACACCTTC. Its protein product is CASRPGAAGYGYTF.

The V call is TRBV29-1, the J call TRBJ1-1; D perhaps matches TRBD1 (6 bases). Germline CDR1 SQVTM, CDR2 ANQGSEA. CDR3 size: 13 residues. Trimming removed 7 bases from V and 4 bases from J, with 16 bases in between. As DNA, the CDR3 is TGCAGCGCTGGGGCAGGGGCTAGCACTGAAGCTTTCTTT. It translates to CSAGAGASTEAFF.

The chain links TRBV29-1 to TRBJ2-7; D not resolved. This CDR3 is built from 13 residues. CDR1 SQVTM and CDR2 ANQGSEA come from the germline V gene. Trimming shortened V by 4 bases and J by 2 bases, and 12 bases separated the two germline ends. The chain's CDR3 is CSVVPDGTYEQYF. CDR3 nucleotide sequence: TGCAGCGTTGTGCCTGACGGAACCTACGAGCAGTACTTC.

In its sample, this clone was seen once. The V and J genes are TRBV2 and TRBJ2-2; TRBD2 is a possible D gene (5 bases). Germline assignment: CDR1 SNHLY and CDR2 FYNNEI. The CDR3 consists of 14 residues. The V gene lost 4 bases and the J gene lost 4 bases, with 10 bases spanning the gap. The CDR3 protein is CASSARRGTGELFF. The CDR3 nucleotides are TGTGCCAGCAGTGCTCGACGGGGCACCGGGGAGCTGTTTTTT.

J is TRBJ1-5 and V is TRBV7-8; the D gene is possibly TRBD1 (6 bases). V shed 6 bases and J shed 2 bases, with 17 bases lying between them. The CDR3 extends over 16 amino acids. The germline CDR1 and CDR2 sequences are SGHVS and FQNEAQ. The CDR3 spells CASSPLGGMGNQPQHF. The CDR3 bases are TGTGCCAGCAGTCCTCTAGGGGGTATGGGCAATCAGCCCCAGCATTTT.

This sequence joins TRBV7-9 and TRBJ2-7, with TRBD2 matching 7 bases. V was pared by 5 bases and J by 6 bases, with 10 bases of the junction left unmatched. Germline assignment: CDR1 SEHNR and CDR2 FQNEAQ (reference sequence). The CDR3 runs 14 residues. CDR3 sequence: CASSPGGAGTEQYF. CDR3 DNA sequence: TGTGCCAGCAGCCCCGGGGGAGCGGGGACCGAGCAGTACTTC.

V usage is TRBV12-3 or TRBV12-4 and J usage is TRBJ2-2, with D perhaps TRBD2 (5 bases). Trimming took off 6 bases at V and 5 bases at J, with 7 bases between the two ends. The CDR3 is 12 residues long. This chain's CDR3 is CASRAVTGELFF. CDR3 sequence (DNA): TGTGCCAGCAGAGCGGTTACCGGGGAGCTGTTTTTT.